Following are 22 T cell receptor beta chains from one sample sequenced in a study of blood T cells in healthy people across ages. Combining a sample-barcoded 5' primer with a J-beta primer mix, a second PCR ran for roughly 6 to 11 cycles. TCRdb reanalysed the 5' RACE reads using MiXCR and keeps one entry per CDR3 protein. The profile shows hundreds of thousands of distinct CDR3 sequences, roughly 50% of them singletons. Sequencing was performed on blood. These receptors were taken from a woman aged 55-69 years in good health.

The chain links TRBV10-3 to TRBJ1-1; maybe TRBD1 (5 bases). Germline V gene data show CDR1 as ENHRY and CDR2 as SYGVKD. The CDR3 sequence is 14 residues long. Trimming pared 4 bases from V and 4 bases from J, leaving 13 bases between. The DNA for the CDR3 is TGTGCCATCAGTGCAACAGGAGACTTCACTGAAGCTTTCTTT. Protein product: CAISATGDFTEAFF.

The chain links TRBV5-1 to TRBJ2-6; D may be TRBD2 (5 bases). CDR3 size: 17 residues. Between the trimmed V and J ends, which lost 0 bases and 1 base, there was a span of 11 bases. Germline lookup yields CDR1 SGHRS and CDR2 YFSETQ. CDR3 protein: CASSLGDTRSGANVLTF. Here the CDR3 DNA reads TGCGCCAGCAGCTTGGGGGATACTAGATCTGGGGCCAACGTCCTGACTTTC.

The chain combines TRBV4-2 with TRBJ2-5; 10 bases agree with TRBD2. Germline values: CDR1 LGHNA, CDR2 YNFKEQ. The CDR3 sequence is 14 residues long. V lost 1 base, J lost 11 bases, and 7 bases stayed unmatched. CDR3 sequence: CASSQVSSGREQYF. DNA for the CDR3: TGTGCCAGCAGCCAAGTGTCGAGCGGGAGGGAGCAGTACTTC.

The chain links TRBV3-1 to TRBJ1-2; 7 bases match TRBD1. Germline CDR1 reads LGHDT; CDR2 reads YNNKEL (reference sequence). The V segment lost 4 bases and the J segment 7 bases; nucleotides outside the gene matches: 12. The CDR3 is 15 residues long. In DNA, the CDR3 is TGTGCCAGCAGCCCCTGGGACAGTTCTTGGACTGGCTACACCTTC. Encoded protein: CASSPWDSSWTGYTF.

V gene TRBV2 combines with J gene TRBJ2-7; 8 nucleotides match TRBD1. The germline V gene has CDR1 SNHLY and CDR2 FYNNEI. Unmatched junction bases numbered 4, after V lost 2 bases and J lost 4 bases. The CDR3 consists of 14 residues. CDR3 residues: CASSEKTGAYEQYF. The CDR3 DNA reads as TGTGCCAGCAGTGAAAAGACAGGGGCGTACGAGCAGTACTTC.

This clonotype was recorded at least ten times. This chain connects TRBV7-9 to TRBJ2-4; D not resolved. Per the germline V gene, CDR1 is SEHNR and CDR2 is FQNEAQ (reference sequence). There are 11 residues in the CDR3. Trimming removed 4 bases at V and 8 bases at J, with 6 bases between. Here the CDR3 DNA reads TGTGCCAGCAGCTGGAGTGACATTCAGTACTTC. It translates to CASSWSDIQYF.

The rearrangement joins TRBV28 to TRBJ2-5, with 7 bases aligning to TRBD2. With the DNA end fitting TRBJ2-7 better, the J assignment may be wrong. The germline V gene encodes CDR1 MDHEN and CDR2 SYDVKM. This CDR3 has 16 amino acids. The DNA of the CDR3 is TGTGCCAGCAGTCTACCATTACTAGCGACGTCCTACGAGCAGTACTTC. As protein: CASSLPLLATSYEQYF.

CDR3 nucleotides: TGTGCCAGCAGCGCGAGGCGGAATGAGCAGTTCTTC. It codes for CASSARRNEQFF. The rearrangement joins TRBV3-1 to TRBJ2-1, with D hard to call. Between the trimmed V and J ends, which lost 5 bases and 7 bases, there was a span of 9 bases. Germline V lookup: CDR1 LGHDT, CDR2 YNNKEL (reference sequence). The CDR3 is made up of 12 amino acids.

As concerns this clonotype: One end of the junction varies from germline; a read error may be responsible. This chain connects TRBV28 to TRBJ1-5; 7 nucleotides agree with TRBD1. Germline V gene data show CDR1 as MDHEN and CDR2 as SYDVKM. The CDR3 consists of 15 residues. The CDR3 DNA reads as TGTGCCGGCAGTATCAGACAGGGCAGCAATCAGCCCCAGCATTTT. Its protein is CAGSIRQGSNQPQHF.

The chain uses TRBV14 and TRBJ2-1; 11 bases are shared with TRBD2. Trimming took 2 bases from V and 1 from J; bases not matched to a gene: 4. The CDR3 totals 17 residues. CDR1 and CDR2 from the germline V gene are SGHDN and FVKESK. The CDR3 reads CASSQKLAGASYNEQFF. The CDR3, as DNA: TGTGCCAGCAGCCAAAAACTAGCGGGAGCTTCCTACAATGAGCAGTTCTTC. Variable domain in full (rest from reference TRBV14 and TRBJ2-1): EAGVTQFPSHSVIEKGQTVTLRCDPISGHDNLYWYRRVMGKEIKFLLHFVKESKQDESGMPNNRFLAERTGGTYSTLKVQPAELEDSGVYFCASSQKLAGASYNEQFFGPGTRLTVL.

In its sample, this clonotype was seen a few times. The chain links TRBV5-6 to TRBJ2-7; D unclear. Near its end, the DNA agrees better with TRBJ2-5, so the J call may be wrong. Germline CDR1 and CDR2: SGHDT and YYEEEE. CDR3 length equals 14 residues. The CDR3 loop is CASSLGQRQETQYF. The CDR3 DNA is TGTGCCAGCAGCTTGGGTCAGCGCCAAGAGACCCAGTACTTC.

This clonotype was detected only a few times. The chain recombines TRBV10-3 with TRBJ2-7; 9 bases are shared with TRBD1. The CDR3 consists of 14 residues. Germline V gene lookup returns CDR1 ENHRY and CDR2 SYGVKD. J gave up 5 bases and V 6 bases, and 8 bases lay outside the gene matches. The CDR3 reads CAISLDRGSHEQYF. The DNA of the CDR3 is TGTGCCATCAGCCTCGACAGGGGGTCCCACGAGCAGTACTTC.

This clonotype was observed a few times. The V and J genes are TRBV10-3 and TRBJ2-1, with D unresolved. The V end was cut by 10 bases, the J end by 10 bases, with 23 bases between. Germline lookup yields CDR1 ENHRY and CDR2 SYGVKD. The CDR3 runs 14 residues. CDR3 in DNA: TGTGCCACCCATAACCCCCCGGATAAAGTGGAGCAGTTCTTC. Translating it yields CATHNPPDKVEQFF.

Comments on this clonotype: A read error may produce the germline difference seen at one junction end. J is TRBJ2-7 and V is TRBV20-1, with a tentative D call TRBD2 (5 bases). Germline V CDR1 and CDR2: DFQATT, SNEGSKA (reference sequence). The length of the CDR3 is 13 residues. The CDR3, as DNA: TGCAGTGACGGTACGGGGAGCGGCTACGAGCGGTACTTC. This codes for CSDGTGSGYERYF.

The CDR3 nucleotides are TGCAGCGCTGGTTACACCGGGGAGCTGTTTTTT. It translates to CSAGYTGELFF. The J gene is TRBJ2-2, the V gene TRBV29-1; the D is unclear. Deletions cut 7 bases from V and 3 bases from J, with 6 bases between. This CDR3 is 11 amino acids long. Germline values: CDR1 SQVTM, CDR2 ANQGSEA.

This clonotype has a single count. This chain links TRBV15 with TRBJ1-4; D unresolved. Germline CDR1 reads LNHNV; CDR2 reads YYDKDF (reference sequence). Trimming cost V 1 base and J 7 bases, with 7 bases left between them. This CDR3 is built from 13 residues. In DNA, the CDR3 is TGTGCCACCAGCAGAGGAGGGCTTGAAAAACTGTTTTTT. This codes for CATSRGGLEKLFF.

The rearrangement uses TRBV15 and TRBJ2-5, with 7 bases identical to TRBD1. The trim removed 4 bases at V and 11 bases at J, leaving 10 bases unmatched. The CDR3 runs 13 residues. Germline assignment: CDR1 LNHNV and CDR2 YYDKDF (reference sequence). The CDR3 reads CATSKTGKNEQYF. CDR3 DNA: TGTGCCACCAGCAAGACAGGGAAGAATGAGCAGTACTTC.

This clonotype has only a few counts. V is TRBV27 and J is TRBJ1-1; 9 nucleotides agree with TRBD1. Germline assignment: CDR1 MNHEY and CDR2 SMNVEV (reference sequence). The CDR3 spans 14 residues. The V segment lost 7 bases and the J segment 9 bases; nucleotides outside the gene matches: 12. The CDR3 sequence: CASTRTGATRKAFF. As DNA, the CDR3 is TGTGCCAGCACCCGGACAGGGGCGACAAGGAAAGCTTTCTTT.

The rearrangement links TRBV6-5 to TRBJ1-6; no definite D call. The CDR3 loop spans 13 amino acids. CDR1 is MNHEY and CDR2 is SVGAGI in the germline V gene. The germline V and J ends were trimmed by 4 bases and 6 bases, with 7 bases remaining between them. For the CDR3, the DNA is TGTGCCAGCAGTTTTAACAGTAATTCACCCCTCCACTTT. Protein: CASSFNSNSPLHF.

V gene TRBV5-1 combines with J gene TRBJ2-1; no reliable D call. Germline V gives CDR1 SGHRS, CDR2 YFSETQ. The V end lost 6 bases, the J end lost 9 bases, and 19 bases lay between the germline ends. The CDR3 covers 14 residues. The CDR3 reads CASTLGRLAGEQFF. The CDR3 DNA follows: TGCGCCAGCACTCTAGGACGACTGGCTGGTGAGCAGTTCTTC. The full variable domain, in which reference TRBV5-1 and TRBJ2-1 provide the parts outside the CDR3, is KAGVTQTPRYLIKTRGQQVTLSCSPISGHRSVSWYQQTPGQGLQFLFEYFSETQRNKGNFPGRFSGRQFSNSRSEMNVSTLELGDSALYLCASTLGRLAGEQFFGPGTRLTVL.

This clonotype was found a few times. This chain joins TRBV12-3 or TRBV12-4 and TRBJ2-1; D is undetermined. With 8 bases removed from V and 6 bases from J, the gap between germline ends came to 5 bases. The CDR3 length is 10 residues. The CDR3: CASGTNEQFF. As DNA, the CDR3 is TGTGCCAGCGGAACCAATGAGCAGTTCTTC.

The J gene is TRBJ2-7, the V gene TRBV28; 9 nucleotides match TRBD1. J gave up 2 bases and V 6 bases, and 11 bases lay outside the gene matches. Germline V gene data show CDR1 as MDHEN and CDR2 as SYDVKM. The CDR3 length is 16 residues. The CDR3 sequence: CASRVSTGGTTYEQYF. CDR3 coding DNA: TGTGCCAGCAGGGTTTCAACAGGGGGCACCACCTACGAGCAGTACTTC.